This T cell receptor beta chain came from a study of T cell responses to AZD1222 COVID-19 vaccine. Study-wide findings and caveats: The study sampled repertoires only after the peak T cell response. Nearly half of spike-specific TCRs reportedly target variant regions that are unmutated in the B.1.351 and B.1.1.7 variants. Donors were chiefly white British, with a greater number of females, and clonal diversity was perhaps underestimated. Dominant CD4 TCR responses targeted spike regions 160-218 and 743-854.

The data were produced by immunoSEQ multiplex PCR, yet TCRdb's version contains in-frame clones alone and is incomplete. This sample carries 200,000 or so clones, 75% to 90% of them seen once, and the ten largest clones take 2.7%. The germline V gene encodes CDR1 MNHEY and CDR2 SMNVEV (reference sequence). V gave up 6 bases and J gave up 4 bases; unmatched junction bases: 5. The CDR3 runs to 14 residues. With regard to this clone: Its antigen remains unidentified.

V usage is TRBV27 and J usage is TRBJ2-2, with 7 bases identical to TRBD1. This clonotype originated in an adult in good health. Sequenced here: peripheral blood, sampled on day 0 of MenACWY control vaccination. The CDR3 spells CASSLTGSTGELFF. The CDR3 DNA sequence: TGTGCCAGCAGCTTGACAGGGAGCACCGGGGAGCTGTTTTTT.